The T cell receptor beta chain under discussion was sequenced for a study of T-cell reconstitution after alpha-beta-depleted transplantation in children. With 0 bases removed from V and 6 bases from J, the gap between germline ends came to 14 bases. Germline lookup yields CDR1 SGHDT and CDR2 YYEEEE. CDR3 length: 15 amino acids. The TCRbeta library incorporated unique molecular identifiers. MiXCR was run by TCRdb on the PCR reads, yielding one entry per CDR3 protein. The sample has around 380,000 distinct CDR3 sequences; about 11% are singletons. This clonotype showed up just a few times. This material consisted of PBMCs from the stem cell graft donor, taken from the stem cell graft. This clonotype was sampled from a human donor who donated a stem cell graft to a child with acute myeloid leukemia. The J gene is TRBJ2-3, the V gene TRBV5-6; D unclear. CDR3 sequence reads: CASSLAEPLADTQYF. DNA of the CDR3: TGTGCCAGCAGCTTGGCCGAACCCCTCGCGGATACGCAGTATTTT.